Given below is one T cell receptor (beta chain) in context. The CDR3 is 16 amino acids. Measured with immunoSEQ multiplex PCR; TCRdb has only the in-frame clones, and not every one. Altogether over 90,000 clones are present, roughly 92% being singletons, with the ten largest covering 1.9%. The data stem from a study of blood T cell repertoires in COVID-19. This receptor was identified in a woman between 45 and 65 years old with COVID-19, enrolled during active disease. Sequenced material: peripheral blood. The chain combines TRBV21-1 with TRBJ1-2; no DNA check was done on the table's D call, TRBD1. TRBV21-1 corresponds to a pseudogene. Written as DNA, the CDR3 is TGTGCCAGCAGCAAGGGAACAGGGGAGGCGAACTATGGCTACACCTTC. Translated: CASSKGTGEANYGYTF.